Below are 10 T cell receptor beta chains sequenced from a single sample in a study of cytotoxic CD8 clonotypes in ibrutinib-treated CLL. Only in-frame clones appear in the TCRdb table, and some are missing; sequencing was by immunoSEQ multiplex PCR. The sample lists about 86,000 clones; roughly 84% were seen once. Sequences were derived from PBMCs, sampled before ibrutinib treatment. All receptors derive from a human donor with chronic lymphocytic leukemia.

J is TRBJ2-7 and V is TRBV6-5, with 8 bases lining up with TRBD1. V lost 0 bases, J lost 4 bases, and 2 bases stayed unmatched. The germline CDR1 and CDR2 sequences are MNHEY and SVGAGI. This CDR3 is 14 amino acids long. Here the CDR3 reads CASSYSGTGYEQYF. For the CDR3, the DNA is TGTGCCAGCAGTTACTCGGGGACAGGTTACGAGCAGTACTTC.

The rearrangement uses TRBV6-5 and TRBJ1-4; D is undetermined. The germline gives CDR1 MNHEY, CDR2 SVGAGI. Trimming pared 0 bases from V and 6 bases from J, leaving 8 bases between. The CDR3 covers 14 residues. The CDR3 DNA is TGTGCCAGCAGTTACTCCTATCATTATGAAAAACTGTTTTTT. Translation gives CASSYSYHYEKLFF.

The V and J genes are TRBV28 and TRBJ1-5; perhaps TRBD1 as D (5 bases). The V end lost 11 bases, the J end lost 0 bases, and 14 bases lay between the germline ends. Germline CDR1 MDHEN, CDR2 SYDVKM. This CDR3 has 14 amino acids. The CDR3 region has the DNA TGTGCCTCGGGGGGAGTCCATAGCAATCAGCCCCAGCATTTT. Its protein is CASGGVHSNQPQHF.

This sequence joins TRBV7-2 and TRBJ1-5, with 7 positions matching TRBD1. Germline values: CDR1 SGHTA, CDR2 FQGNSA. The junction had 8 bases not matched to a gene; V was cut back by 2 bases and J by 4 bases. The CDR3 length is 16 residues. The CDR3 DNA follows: TGTGCCAGCAGCTTAAGAGTGACAGGGACTAATCAGCCCCAGCATTTT. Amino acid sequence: CASSLRVTGTNQPQHF.

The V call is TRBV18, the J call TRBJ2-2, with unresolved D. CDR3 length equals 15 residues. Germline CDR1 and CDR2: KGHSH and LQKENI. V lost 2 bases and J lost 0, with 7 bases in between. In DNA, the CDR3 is TGTGCCAGCTCACCAACTCTTTCGAACACCGGGGAGCTGTTTTTT. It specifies CASSPTLSNTGELFF.

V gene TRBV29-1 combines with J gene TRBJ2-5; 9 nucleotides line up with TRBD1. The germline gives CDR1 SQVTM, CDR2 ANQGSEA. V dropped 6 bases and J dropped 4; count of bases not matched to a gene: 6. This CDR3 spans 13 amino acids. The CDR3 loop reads CSVPGTGTETQYF. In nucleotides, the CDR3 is TGCAGCGTCCCCGGGACAGGGACAGAGACCCAGTACTTC.

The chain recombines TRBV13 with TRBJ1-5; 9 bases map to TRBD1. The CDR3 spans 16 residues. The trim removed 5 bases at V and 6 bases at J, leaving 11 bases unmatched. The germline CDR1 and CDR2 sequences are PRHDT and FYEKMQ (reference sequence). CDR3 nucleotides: TGTGCCAGCAGCATCCGATCCGGGACAGGGTTTCAGCCCCAGCATTTT. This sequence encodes CASSIRSGTGFQPQHF.

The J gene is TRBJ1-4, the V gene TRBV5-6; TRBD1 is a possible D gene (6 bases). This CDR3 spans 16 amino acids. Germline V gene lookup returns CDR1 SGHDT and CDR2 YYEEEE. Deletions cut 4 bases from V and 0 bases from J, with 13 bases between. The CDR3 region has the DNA TGTGCCAGCAGCACCGTCAGGGGCGCAACTAATGAAAAACTGTTTTTT. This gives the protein CASSTVRGATNEKLFF.

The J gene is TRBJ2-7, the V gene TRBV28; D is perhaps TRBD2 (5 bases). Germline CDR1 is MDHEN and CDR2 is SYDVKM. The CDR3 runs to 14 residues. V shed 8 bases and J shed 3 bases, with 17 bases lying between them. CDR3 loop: CASGEGPQVYEQYF. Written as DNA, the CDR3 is TGTGCCAGCGGCGAGGGTCCGCAGGTCTACGAGCAGTACTTC.

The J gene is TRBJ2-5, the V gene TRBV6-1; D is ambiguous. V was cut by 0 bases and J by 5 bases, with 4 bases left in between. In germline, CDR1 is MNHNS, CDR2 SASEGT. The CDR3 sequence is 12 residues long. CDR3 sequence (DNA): TGTGCCAGCAGTGAAGCATCGGAGACCCAGTACTTC. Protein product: CASSEASETQYF.